Listed here are 23 T cell receptor beta chains from one sample, sequenced in a study of cytomegalovirus exposure and HLA in healthy donors. The study ran its PCR with 60 Vbeta and 13 Jbeta primers. Clones were read by immunoSEQ multiplex PCR, and TCRdb kept only the in-frame ones, dropping some. The sample records about 70,000 clones, about 67% being singletons. The sample consisted of PBMCs. These receptors were obtained from a human donor in good health.

The chain recombines TRBV9 with TRBJ2-1, with TRBD1 identical over 7 bases. In germline, CDR1 is SGDLS, CDR2 YYNGEE. V lost 4 bases, J lost 2 bases, and 3 bases stayed unmatched. This CDR3 is 14 amino acids long. The CDR3 loop is CASSLTGAYNEQFF. The CDR3 region has the DNA TGTGCCAGCAGCTTAACAGGGGCCTACAATGAGCAGTTCTTC.

The sample holds a few counts of this clone. The gene calls are TRBV9 and TRBJ1-1; 7 bases are a match to TRBD1. V gave up 0 bases and J gave up 5 bases; unmatched junction bases: 10. CDR3 length: 16 amino acids. Germline CDR1 SGDLS, CDR2 YYNGEE. The DNA of the CDR3 is TGTGCCAGCAGCGTAGGAATAACAGGGGTGGAAACTGAAGCTTTCTTT. Amino acid sequence: CASSVGITGVETEAFF.

Only a few counts were recorded for this clone. This chain links TRBV18 with TRBJ1-2; the D gene is possibly TRBD1 (5 bases). The CDR3 is made up of 15 amino acids. Germline CDR1 reads KGHSH; CDR2 reads LQKENI. V was cut by 1 base and J by 4 bases, with 13 bases left in between. The CDR3 DNA follows: TGTGCCAGCTCACCACACCCGTCAGGGCCCTATGGCTACACCTTC. Amino acid sequence: CASSPHPSGPYGYTF.

This rearrangement joins TRBV11-3 to TRBJ2-7, with unresolved D. Germline-derived CDR1 and CDR2 are SGHNT and YENEEA. Between the trimmed V and J ends, which lost 4 bases and 2 bases, there was a span of 12 bases. The CDR3 extends over 14 amino acids. CDR3 amino acids: CASSSDPITYEQYF. The CDR3 DNA reads as TGTGCCAGCAGCTCAGACCCTATCACCTACGAGCAGTACTTC.

This clone was picked up a small number of times. The chain couples TRBV6-5 to TRBJ2-7; no reliable D call. The CDR3 spans 13 residues. Germline V gene data show CDR1 as MNHEY and CDR2 as SVGAGI. Trimming removed 2 bases at V and 0 bases at J, with 5 bases between. CDR3 sequence (DNA): TGTGCCAGCAGTTACACTATCTCCTACGAGCAGTACTTC. Its protein product is CASSYTISYEQYF.

The V and J genes are TRBV14 and TRBJ2-1; 9 bases match TRBD2. This CDR3 has 16 residues. V dropped 5 bases and J dropped 8; count of bases not matched to a gene: 13. Germline-derived CDR1 and CDR2 are SGHDN and FVKESK. The CDR3 DNA sequence: TGTGCCAGCAGCTCTCGACTAGCGGCGAGGGATGATGAGCAGTTCTTC. It is translated as CASSSRLAARDDEQFF.

The chain uses TRBV10-1 and TRBJ1-3; D gene ambiguous. Trimming stripped 4 bases from V and 0 bases from J, with 4 bases between. CDR1 and CDR2 (germline): WNHNN, SYGVQD (reference sequence). This CDR3 has 13 amino acids. CDR3 sequence: CASSASSGNTIYF. The CDR3 coding sequence is TGCGCCAGCAGTGCTAGCTCTGGAAACACCATATATTTT.

The V gene is TRBV13, the J gene TRBJ1-1, with D perhaps TRBD1 (5 bases). The CDR3 runs 14 residues. Germline V gene sequence: CDR1 PRHDT, CDR2 FYEKMQ (reference sequence). V was shortened by 2 bases and J by 5 bases, with 12 bases between the two germline ends. DNA of the CDR3: TGTGCCAGCAGCTTAAAGGGGAGGAGGACTGAAGCTTTCTTT. It specifies CASSLKGRRTEAFF. Complete variable domain (other parts from reference TRBV13 and TRBJ1-1): AAGVIQSPRHLIKEKRETATLKCYPIPRHDTVYWYQQGPGQDPQFLISFYEKMQSDKGSIPDRFSAQQFSDYHSELNMSSLELGDSALYFCASSLKGRRTEAFFGQGTRLTVV.

The CDR3 protein is CATKADTNAEAFF. The CDR3 DNA reads TGTGCCACCAAGGCGGACACTAACGCTGAAGCTTTCTTT. The chain joins TRBV5-6 to TRBJ1-1; possibly TRBD1 for D (5 bases). Looked up from germline, CDR1 is SGHDT and CDR2 is YYEEEE. CDR3 size: 13 residues. The ends were cut back, 9 bases at V and 6 bases at J, with 18 bases in the middle.

The chain recombines TRBV28 with TRBJ1-5; possibly TRBD1 for D (5 bases). CDR1 MDHEN and CDR2 SYDVKM come from the germline V gene. With 6 bases removed from V and 4 bases from J, the gap between germline ends came to 16 bases. This CDR3 is built from 15 residues. CDR3 loop: CASSPQDIWNQPQHF. The CDR3, as DNA: TGTGCCAGCAGCCCCCAGGACATCTGGAATCAGCCCCAGCATTTT. The whole variable domain, filled in from reference TRBV28 and TRBJ1-5, reads DVKVTQSSRYLVKRTGEKVFLECVQDMDHENMFWYRQDPGLGLRLIYFSYDVKMKEKGDIPEGYSVSREKKERFSLILESASTNQTSMYLCASSPQDIWNQPQHFGDGTRLSIL.

The chain employs TRBV5-1 and TRBJ2-4, with 9 bases matching TRBD2. The CDR3 runs 16 residues. The germline V gene encodes CDR1 SGHRS and CDR2 YFSETQ. The V gene end was trimmed by 0 bases and the J gene end by 2 bases; junction bases not matched to a gene: 3. CDR3 sequence reads: CASSLELAGTKNIQYF. The DNA for the CDR3 is TGCGCCAGCAGCTTGGAACTAGCGGGTACCAAAAACATTCAGTACTTC.

The chain uses TRBV19 and TRBJ1-1, with D possibly being TRBD1 (5 bases). Trimming cost V 1 base and J 1 base, with 10 bases left between them. Germline V gene sequence: CDR1 LNHDA, CDR2 SQIVND (reference sequence). This CDR3 is built from 15 residues. CDR3 bases: TGTGCCAGTAGTATAGGGGGACTTGAGAACACTGAAGCTTTCTTT. Amino acids: CASSIGGLENTEAFF. Full variable domain (outside the CDR3, taken from reference TRBV19 and TRBJ1-1): DGGITQSPKYLFRKEGQNVTLSCEQNLNHDAMYWYRQDPGQGLRLIYYSQIVNDFQKGDIAEGYSVSREKKESFPLTVTSAQKNPTAFYLCASSIGGLENTEAFFGQGTRLTVV.

The chain recombines TRBV4-1 with TRBJ1-3, with a possible D match to TRBD1 (5 bases). CDR1 and CDR2 from the germline V gene are MGHRA and YSYEKL. The CDR3 is made up of 16 amino acids. Trimming took off 0 bases at V and 5 bases at J, with 14 bases between the two ends. As DNA, the CDR3 is TGCGCCAGCAGCCAAGATGGGCAGGGACTCAGAAACACCATATATTTT. Translated: CASSQDGQGLRNTIYF.

This clone was observed a few times. The chain has TRBV5-1 and TRBJ2-3; 7 bases map to TRBD2. Germline values: CDR1 SGHRS, CDR2 YFSETQ. This CDR3 contains 17 residues. The trim removed 2 bases at V and 0 bases at J, leaving 9 bases unmatched. The CDR3 nucleotides are TGCGCCAGCAGCTTAGGACTAGGAGACTTTAGCACAGATACGCAGTATTTT. Encoded protein: CASSLGLGDFSTDTQYF.

The chain is built from TRBV6-1 and TRBJ1-4, with 7 positions matching TRBD1. Germline V gene sequence: CDR1 MNHNS, CDR2 SASEGT. With 4 bases clipped from V and 8 bases from J, the junction kept 10 bases outside the gene matches. The CDR3 covers 15 residues. CDR3 in amino acids: CASSAPGQKWEKLFF. CDR3 DNA sequence: TGTGCCAGCAGTGCCCCGGGACAGAAGTGGGAAAAACTGTTTTTT.

The chain links TRBV19 to TRBJ2-1, with D possibly TRBD2 on 6 matching bases. Germline CDR1 is LNHDA and CDR2 is SQIVND (reference sequence). The CDR3 extends over 12 amino acids. V lost 8 bases, J lost 6 bases, and 11 bases lay in between. CDR3 sequence: CASSAGGNEQFF. The CDR3 nucleotides read TGTGCCAGTTCCGCCGGGGGCAATGAGCAGTTCTTC.

The genes are TRBV25-1 and TRBJ1-1, with no clear D. This CDR3 is built from 13 residues. Trimming took 1 base from V and 5 from J, leaving 8 bases between them. Per germline, CDR1 MGHDK and CDR2 SYGVNS. The chain's CDR3 is CASSESAGTEAFF. CDR3 nucleotides: TGTGCCAGCAGTGAATCCGCGGGTACTGAAGCTTTCTTT.

This chain uses TRBV6-5 with TRBJ2-3; 8 bases align to TRBD2. The junction had 4 bases not matched to a gene; V was cut back by 6 bases and J by 2 bases. The CDR3 contains 14 residues. The V gene's germline CDR1 is MNHEY and CDR2 SVGAGI. The CDR3 DNA is TGTGCCAGCAGCCAAGGACTAGCCACAGATACGCAGTATTTT. It encodes CASSQGLATDTQYF.

This chain uses TRBV5-1 with TRBJ2-7; 7 bases match TRBD1. The CDR3 is 16 amino acids. From germline, CDR1 is SGHRS and CDR2 YFSETQ. J lost 0 bases, V lost 1 base, and 7 bases had no gene match. The CDR3: CASSLYRDRDSYEQYF. CDR3 sequence (DNA): TGCGCCAGCAGCTTGTACCGGGACAGAGACTCCTACGAGCAGTACTTC.

A single count supports this clone. This rearrangement joins TRBV11-3 to TRBJ2-7; TRBD1 agrees at 7 bases. Per germline, CDR1 SGHNT and CDR2 YENEEA. The CDR3 consists of 15 residues. V trimming: 4 bases; J trimming: 5 bases; junction bases outside the gene matches: 11. CDR3 amino acids: CASSSKVTGSHEQYF. Here the CDR3 DNA reads TGTGCCAGCAGCTCCAAGGTGACAGGGAGCCACGAGCAGTACTTC.

J is TRBJ2-1 and V is TRBV5-6, with TRBD2 as a possible D gene (6 bases). Germline CDR1 and CDR2: SGHDT and YYEEEE. The V and J ends lost 2 bases and 8 bases respectively, with 11 bases between them. CDR3 length equals 13 residues. In DNA, the CDR3 is TGTGCCAGCAGCTTTACTAGCAGAGATGAGCAGTTCTTC. This codes for CASSFTSRDEQFF.

DNA for the CDR3: TGTGCCTCCGTCCAGGGGGCTTATAATGAAAAACTGTTTTTT. It codes for CASVQGAYNEKLFF. The chain recombines TRBV30 with TRBJ1-4, with 8 nucleotides matching TRBD1. The trim removed 7 bases at V and 4 bases at J, leaving 8 bases unmatched. This CDR3 is 14 amino acids long. Germline V gene data show CDR1 as GTSNPN and CDR2 as SVGIG (reference sequence). Supplemented by reference TRBV30 and TRBJ1-4, the full variable domain reads SQTIHQWPATLVQPVGSPLSLECTVEGTSNPNLYWYRQAAGRGLQLLFYSVGIGQISSEVPQNLSASRPQDRQFILSSKKLLLSDSGFYLCASVQGAYNEKLFFGSGTQLSVL.

The rearrangement uses TRBV6-4 and TRBJ2-3; D might be TRBD2 (6 bases). Per germline, CDR1 MRHNA and CDR2 SNTAGT. Trimming took off 5 bases at V and 4 bases at J, with 13 bases between the two ends. This CDR3 comprises 14 residues. Here the CDR3 reads CASSPSGEADTQYF. The CDR3 region has the DNA TGTGCCAGCAGTCCCTCGGGGGAGGCAGATACGCAGTATTTT.